This TCR beta chain was profiled in a study of CD8 T cells in Susac syndrome. In this sample, this clonotype turned up once. V dropped 7 bases and J dropped 6; count of bases not matched to a gene: 9. The CDR3 extends over 14 amino acids. Germline assignment: CDR1 MNHNS and CDR2 SASEGT. The RNA input was about 0.45 to 1 ug, and it was reverse transcribed with random hexamers. TCR beta CDR3 was amplified by immunoSEQ multiplex PCR. This amplification extended across 54 Vbeta and 13 Jbeta segments. TCRdb recomputed calls from the immunoSEQ multiplex PCR reads with MiXCR, one row per CDR3 protein. Found here are around 130,000 distinct CDR3 sequences, 85% to 95% of them singletons; the top ten hold about 0.098%.

Sequences were obtained from CD4+ T cells from PBMCs. The sequence came from a human donor in good health. This rearrangement joins TRBV6-1 to TRBJ1-5; 7 positions agree with TRBD1. CDR3 residues: CASTATGRGQPQHF. CDR3 coding DNA: TGTGCCAGCACCGCGACAGGGAGAGGTCAGCCCCAGCATTTT.